One sample yielded the 28 T cell receptor beta chains listed below, sequenced in a study of vaccination and CD4 T cells after COVID-19. Sequenced with the Oncomine TCR Beta short-read assay was DNA taken from cultured CD4+ T cells. TCRdb re-called the PCR reads with MiXCR, one entry per CDR3 protein. The sample carries around 26,000 distinct CDR3 sequences, approximately 67% recorded once. These TCRs are of unknown antigen specificity. Treatment of the sample: 10-day PBMC culture with coronavirus spike peptide pools or control peptides (ViraFEST assay). The starting material was CD4+ T cells from blood, cultured in vitro, obtained after SARS-CoV-2 vaccination. The source of these receptors is a human donor who received a COVID-19 vaccine.

The chain uses TRBV20-1 and TRBJ1-2; TRBD1 matches 9 bases. Germline CDR1 DFQATT, CDR2 SNEGSKA (reference sequence). This CDR3 spans 17 amino acids. V lost 6 bases and J lost 1; bases outside the gene matches: 15. DNA of the CDR3: TGCAGTGCCACCGTACCTCGGACAGGGGACGGTAACTATGGCTACACCTTC. Encoded protein: CSATVPRTGDGNYGYTF.

This chain joins TRBV6-1 and TRBJ1-2; D remains ambiguous. V lost 5 bases, J lost 4 bases, and 5 bases lay in between. Germline V CDR1 and CDR2: MNHNS, SASEGT. The CDR3 is made up of 11 amino acids. CDR3 sequence: CASSNGYGYTF. The CDR3 bases are TGTGCCAGCAGTAACGGCTATGGCTACACCTTC.

The chain combines TRBV30 with TRBJ1-2; a possible D gene is TRBD1 (5 bases). The V gene's germline CDR1 is GTSNPN and CDR2 SVGIG (reference sequence). The V end was cut by 4 bases, the J end by 4 bases, with 7 bases between. The CDR3 is made up of 11 amino acids. The CDR3 bases are TGTGCCTGGAATAGGGGCTATGGCTACACCTTC. Its protein product is CAWNRGYGYTF. The full variable domain, rest sourced from reference TRBV30 and TRBJ1-2, is SQTIHQWPATLVQPVGSPLSLECTVEGTSNPNLYWYRQAAGRGLQLLFYSVGIGQISSEVPQNLSASRPQDRQFILSSKKLLLSDSGFYLCAWNRGYGYTFGSGTRLTVV.

This clonotype was recorded only once. The genes are TRBV10-1 and TRBJ2-3; unclear D gene. V dropped 4 bases and J dropped 1 base, with 6 bases sitting between them. The CDR3 consists of 13 residues. The V gene's germline CDR1 is WNHNN and CDR2 SYGVQD (reference sequence). The CDR3: CASSVGRTDTQYF. As DNA, the CDR3 is TGCGCCAGCAGTGTTGGCCGCACAGATACGCAGTATTTT.

This sequence joins TRBV7-6 and TRBJ1-5, with TRBD1 as a possible D gene (6 bases). There are 15 residues in the CDR3. Germline-derived CDR1 and CDR2 are SGHVS and FNYEAQ. The V end was cut by 3 bases, the J end by 2 bases, with 11 bases between. This chain's CDR3 is CASSLGRGGNQPQHF. The CDR3 DNA is TGTGCCAGCAGCTTGGGCAGGGGCGGCAATCAGCCCCAGCATTTT.

The CDR3 DNA is TGTGCCAGCAGTGAAGCGTCTACTTTTCCTAGAATCTATGGCTACACCTTC. It yields the protein CASSEASTFPRIYGYTF. The chain combines TRBV6-1 with TRBJ1-2; D is unclear. Per the germline V gene, CDR1 is MNHNS and CDR2 is SASEGT. V was clipped by 0 bases and J by 4 bases, with 18 bases between them. This CDR3 contains 17 residues.

This chain connects TRBV20-1 to TRBJ2-7, with D possibly called TRBD1 or TRBD2 (6 bases each). CDR1 is DFQATT, CDR2 SNEGSKA, per germline (reference sequence). CDR3 length: 15 residues. V was trimmed by 3 bases and J by 5 bases, leaving 20 bases between them. Here the CDR3 DNA reads TGCAGTGCTAGGGAGGGGTCGGGGGCGCTGAACGAGCAGTACTTC. It is translated as CSAREGSGALNEQYF.

The V gene is TRBV24-1, the J gene TRBJ1-1, with unresolved D. The CDR3 length is 14 residues. V gave up 6 bases and J gave up 1 base, with 11 bases separating them. CDR1 and CDR2 from the germline V gene are KGHDR and SFDVKD. The chain's CDR3 is CATSSNGPNTEAFF. As DNA, the CDR3 is TGTGCCACCAGTTCTAACGGCCCGAACACTGAAGCTTTCTTT.

V usage is TRBV6-5 and J usage is TRBJ1-2; 8 positions match TRBD1. V was clipped by 2 bases and J by 7 bases; unmatched bases: 9. Germline-derived CDR1 and CDR2 are MNHEY and SVGAGI. The CDR3 is 15 residues long. CDR3: CASSYNTGGVFGYTF. CDR3 coding DNA: TGTGCCAGCAGTTACAACACAGGGGGAGTATTTGGCTACACCTTC.

This clonotype has more than one count but fewer than ten. V usage is TRBV7-9 and J usage is TRBJ2-5; 7 bases map to TRBD1. This CDR3 region has 15 residues. The V gene's germline CDR1 is SEHNR and CDR2 FQNEAQ (reference sequence). Trimming removed 5 bases from V and 1 base from J; junction bases left unmatched: 7. CDR3 sequence reads: CASSPQGTTQETQYF. The DNA for the CDR3 is TGTGCCAGCAGCCCACAGGGGACCACCCAAGAGACCCAGTACTTC.

This clonotype was observed a few times. This rearrangement joins TRBV15 to TRBJ1-4; D not resolved. The CDR3 runs 16 residues. Germline V gives CDR1 LNHNV, CDR2 YYDKDF (reference sequence). With 5 bases removed from V and 0 bases from J, the gap between germline ends came to 13 bases. The CDR3 nucleotides are TGTGCCACCAGCGCTCGGGTCGGAGCAACTAATGAAAAACTGTTTTTT. Amino acids: CATSARVGATNEKLFF.

This rearrangement joins TRBV20-1 to TRBJ1-5, with 7 bases fitting TRBD1. The V segment lost 5 bases and the J segment 0 bases; nucleotides outside the gene matches: 7. CDR3 length equals 15 residues. CDR1 and CDR2 from the germline V gene are DFQATT and SNEGSKA (reference sequence). The CDR3 protein is CSAPGTDYSNQPQHF. CDR3 coding DNA: TGCAGTGCTCCCGGGACAGATTATAGCAATCAGCCCCAGCATTTT.

This clonotype has only a few counts. The chain carries TRBV6-1 and TRBJ1-6; TRBD1 matches 11 bases. Germline-derived CDR1 and CDR2 are MNHNS and SASEGT. This CDR3 has 15 amino acids. Trimming cost V 5 bases and J 7 bases; bases outside gene matches: 4. The CDR3 DNA follows: TGTGCCAGCAGTCGGACAGGGGGCGTGAATTCACCCCTCCACTTT. It codes for CASSRTGGVNSPLHF.

J is TRBJ2-5 and V is TRBV5-1; 10 positions agree with TRBD2. This CDR3 has 15 amino acids. Germline loops: CDR1 SGHRS, CDR2 YFSETQ. Trimming took 3 bases from V and 5 from J; bases not matched to a gene: 7. The CDR3 is CASSSAGTSVETQYF. CDR3 bases: TGCGCCAGCAGCTCAGCCGGGACTAGCGTGGAGACCCAGTACTTC.

The V gene is TRBV19, the J gene TRBJ2-2; 9 positions agree with TRBD1. The CDR3 is made up of 16 amino acids. Germline V CDR1 and CDR2: LNHDA, SQIVND (reference sequence). Trimming took 1 base from V and 0 from J; bases not matched to a gene: 0. The DNA of the CDR3 is TGTGCCAGTAGTATAGGGACAGGGGCGAACACCGGGGAGCTGTTTTTT. Its translation: CASSIGTGANTGELFF.

This clonotype was counted only a few times. This chain joins TRBV20-1 and TRBJ1-5; possible D gene TRBD1, 5 bases. V shed 5 bases and J shed 3 bases, with 11 bases lying between them. The germline V gene encodes CDR1 DFQATT and CDR2 SNEGSKA (reference sequence). CDR3 length: 13 residues. CDR3 protein: CSAPTGYNQPQHF. CDR3 bases: TGCAGTGCTCCTACAGGCTACAATCAGCCCCAGCATTTT.

This clonotype appeared a single time. This chain joins TRBV24-1 and TRBJ2-2; 8 nucleotides align to TRBD1. The CDR3 runs to 17 residues. Looked up from germline, CDR1 is KGHDR and CDR2 is SFDVKD. V was pared by 4 bases and J by 1 base, with 7 bases of the junction left unmatched. DNA of the CDR3: TGTGCCACCAGTGAACCAAGGACAGGGTGGAACACCGGGGAGCTGTTTTTT. It translates to CATSEPRTGWNTGELFF.

The rearrangement joins TRBV6-1 to TRBJ2-2, with 7 bases identical to TRBD1. The CDR3 contains 15 residues. CDR1 MNHNS and CDR2 SASEGT come from the germline V gene. V lost 4 bases, J lost 4 bases, and 6 bases stayed unmatched. As DNA, the CDR3 is TGTGCCAGCAGTGCCCGGACAGGCGGCACCGGGGAGCTGTTTTTT. It specifies CASSARTGGTGELFF.

As DNA, the CDR3 is TGTGCCAGCAGCAAAAGGGGGGGGCGAGGGACTGAAGCTTTCTTT. This gives the protein CASSKRGGRGTEAFF. The chain is built from TRBV21-1 and TRBJ1-1; the table names TRBD1, a call not compared with the DNA. TRBV21-1 has pseudogene status. The CDR3 runs 15 residues.

The chain employs TRBV18 and TRBJ1-2; tentatively, D is TRBD1 (6 bases). The CDR3 runs 15 residues. Germline V gene sequence: CDR1 KGHSH, CDR2 LQKENI. Trimming cost V 2 bases and J 0 bases, with 10 bases left between them. The DNA for the CDR3 is TGTGCCAGCTCACCAAGGGGGGAGGCTAACTATGGCTACACCTTC. Its translation is CASSPRGEANYGYTF.

V usage is TRBV30 and J usage is TRBJ1-2; TRBD1 is a possible D gene (5 bases). Germline V gene lookup returns CDR1 GTSNPN and CDR2 SVGIG (reference sequence). The CDR3 has 13 amino acids. V lost 5 bases, J lost 2 bases, and 12 bases lay in between. The CDR3 DNA reads as TGTGCCTGGGCCGTGGGGGGGAACTATGGCTACACCTTC. Translating it yields CAWAVGGNYGYTF.

There are a few counts of this clonotype. For the CDR3, the DNA is TGTGCCAGCAGTTGGGGGGGCACAGATACGCAGTATTTT. It translates to CASSWGGTDTQYF. V gene TRBV6-5 combines with J gene TRBJ2-3; D is possibly TRBD2 (6 bases). The CDR3 is 13 residues long. In germline, CDR1 is MNHEY, CDR2 SVGAGI. Trimming cost V 4 bases and J 1 base, with 6 bases left between them.

The rearrangement uses TRBV11-3 and TRBJ1-2; D perhaps matches TRBD1 (6 bases). This CDR3 is built from 15 residues. The V gene's germline CDR1 is SGHNT and CDR2 YENEEA. V was clipped by 5 bases and J by 7 bases, with 20 bases between them. CDR3 bases: TGTGCCAGCAGCCCCCGGGGGGGGCCTTTGATTGGCTACACCTTC. Residues: CASSPRGGPLIGYTF.

The CDR3 reads CASSISGTGHQPQHF. For the CDR3, the DNA is TGTGCCAGTAGTATCTCTGGGACAGGGCATCAGCCCCAGCATTTT. This chain joins TRBV19 and TRBJ1-5; 9 bases agree with TRBD1. The germline CDR1 and CDR2 sequences are LNHDA and SQIVND (reference sequence). This CDR3 contains 15 residues. Losses at the gene ends were 3 bases for V and 5 bases for J; bases not matched to a gene: 5.

V gene TRBV20-1 combines with J gene TRBJ2-3, with 8 bases lining up with TRBD2. Germline assignment: CDR1 DFQATT and CDR2 SNEGSKA (reference sequence). V lost 0 bases, J lost 0 bases, and 5 bases stayed unmatched. The CDR3 has 16 residues. CDR3 in DNA: TGCAGTGCTAGAGATGGACGGGGGGGAAGCACAGATACGCAGTATTTT. Its translation: CSARDGRGGSTDTQYF.

The chain is built from TRBV7-8 and TRBJ2-5; maybe TRBD1 (6 bases). Trimming cost V 5 bases and J 9 bases, with 25 bases left between them. CDR1 and CDR2 (germline): SGHVS, FQNEAQ. The CDR3 loop spans 16 amino acids. The DNA of the CDR3 is TGTGCCAGCAGCCGAAACCACCGGGACAACCGGATTTCCCAGTACTTC. Protein: CASSRNHRDNRISQYF.

Only one count was recorded for this clonotype. The genes are TRBV7-2 and TRBJ2-7; D gene ambiguous. Trimming removed 0 bases from V and 0 bases from J, with 6 bases in between. CDR1 SGHTA and CDR2 FQGNSA come from the germline V gene. CDR3 length: 14 amino acids. CDR3 nucleotides: TGTGCCAGCAGCTTAGCGCGCCCCTCCTACGAGCAGTACTTC. This encodes CASSLARPSYEQYF.

The chain employs TRBV7-9 and TRBJ2-3; 8 nucleotides agree with TRBD2. The CDR3 is made up of 17 amino acids. In germline, CDR1 is SEHNR, CDR2 FQNEAQ (reference sequence). V lost 5 bases and J lost 4; bases outside the gene matches: 14. The CDR3 spells CASSLSGGTLGADTQYF. CDR3 coding DNA: TGTGCCAGCAGCCTGTCGGGGGGGACTCTCGGCGCAGATACGCAGTATTTT.